Reported below is one TCR beta chain. The sample is drawn from a study of blood T cell repertoires in COVID-19. The overall study: The cDNA or gDNA used as material had been derived from T cells, B-cell-depleted T cells, or PBMCs.

Original processing notes: Reference gene primer amplification yielded estimated nucleated cell counts. Data came from immunoSEQ multiplex PCR; TCRdb stores just in-frame clones and leaves some out. The DNA was the basis for D and trimming; V, J and clone size are from that table. The table records 130,000 to 150,000 clones, roughly 80% of them present only once. The CDR3 has 24 residues. From germline, CDR1 is LGHDT and CDR2 YNNKEL (reference sequence). V dropped 0 bases and J dropped 5; count of bases not matched to a gene: 29. Sequenced material: peripheral blood. The J gene is TRBJ1-4, the V gene TRBV3-1 (or the pseudogene TRBV3-2), with 8 nucleotides matching TRBD1. The sequence came from a human donor in a cohort sampled during active COVID-19. CDR3 nucleotide sequence: TGTGCCAGCAGCCAAGATCTTTTTGCTGGCAGGGGGCCGCCTCGATACCGAGTAAATGAAAAACTGTTTTTT. As protein: CASSQDLFAGRGPPRYRVNEKLFF.